Here is one TCR beta chain with its context. The antigen is unknown. Sequencing used immunoSEQ multiplex PCR; TCRdb keeps in-frame clones, though not all of them. The sample carries approximately 110,000 clones, 80% to 95% recorded once. The sample is drawn from a study of OX40 agonist ivuxolimab in advanced cancers. Background on the study: Ivuxolimab was administered intravenously to patients at 0.01 to 10 mg/kg every 2 weeks. Whole-study findings and limits: Clonal expansion by week 6 occurred in CD4+ and CD8+ blood T cells (at 0.1 to 3.0 mg/kg).

CDR3 size: 16 residues. Looked up from germline, CDR1 is MNHEY and CDR2 is SMNVEV (reference sequence). Trimming removed 4 bases from V and 0 bases from J; junction bases left unmatched: 8. Patients who had autoimmune disease history or got systemic immunosuppression were left out. The chain couples TRBV27 to TRBJ2-7, with 8 bases lining up with TRBD1. Sequences were derived from CD4+ or CD8+ T cells sorted from blood, sampled in a trial of the OX40 agonist ivuxolimab. The TCR originated in an adult with an advanced solid tumor such as melanoma, head and neck, liver or kidney cancer. The CDR3 DNA is TGTGCCAGCAGTTACCCCACAGGGGGTGGCTCCTACGAGCAGTACTTC. Translated: CASSYPTGGGSYEQYF.